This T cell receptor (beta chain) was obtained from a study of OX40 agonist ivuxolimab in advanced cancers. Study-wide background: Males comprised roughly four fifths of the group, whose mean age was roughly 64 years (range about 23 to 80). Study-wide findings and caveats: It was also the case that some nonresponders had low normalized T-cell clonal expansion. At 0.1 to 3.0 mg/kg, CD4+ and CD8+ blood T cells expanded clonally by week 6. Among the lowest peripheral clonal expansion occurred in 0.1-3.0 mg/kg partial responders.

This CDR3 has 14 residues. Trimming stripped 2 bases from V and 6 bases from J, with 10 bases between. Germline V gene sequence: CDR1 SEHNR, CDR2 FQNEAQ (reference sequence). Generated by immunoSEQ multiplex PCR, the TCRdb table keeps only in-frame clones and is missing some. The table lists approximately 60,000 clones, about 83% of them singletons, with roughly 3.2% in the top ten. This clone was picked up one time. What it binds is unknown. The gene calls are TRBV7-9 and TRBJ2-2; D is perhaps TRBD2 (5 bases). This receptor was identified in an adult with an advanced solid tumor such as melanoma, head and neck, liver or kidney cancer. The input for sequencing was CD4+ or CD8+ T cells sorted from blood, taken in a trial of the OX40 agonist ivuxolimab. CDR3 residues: CASSLLHGAGELFF. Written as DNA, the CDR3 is TGTGCCAGCAGCTTACTTCACGGGGCCGGGGAGCTGTTTTTT.